This TCR beta chain was captured in a study of T cell responses to AZD1222 COVID-19 vaccine (dated by TCRdb to about 2021). About the investigation overall: A total of 233 trial participants underwent TCR sequencing, of whom about 200 had received two doses of AZD1222 and around 26 had received two doses of the MenACWY control vaccine. Enrollment into the trials was organized by age into subgroups of 18-55, 56-69 and 70-plus years, and those subgroups contained roughly 140, 27 and 60 TCR-sequenced participants, respectively. Paper-wide results and their limitations: CD4 TCRs associated with the vaccine covered the entire spike protein, and the dominant responses were in regions 160-218 and 743-854. Because no day 14 peak-response samples were available, the repertoires could be characterized only after the peak T cell response. Conclusions about previously exposed vaccinees are limited, since just 6 or 7 AZD1222 recipients were seropositive for SARS-CoV-2 at baseline. Epitopes outside the regions mutated in the B.1.351 and B.1.1.7 variants were reportedly recognized by nearly half of the unique spike-specific TCRs. In the small 56-69-year group, the increase in depth fell short of significance, most likely because of low power. Spike-specific TCR breadth and depth rose significantly after two AZD1222 doses compared with day 0 and with MenACWY recipients. Most participants were white British and females outnumbered males, and the authors suggested that clonal diversity may have been underestimated.

The CDR3 regions of human TCRbeta chains were analyzed by immunosequencing. Processing in the source paper ran as follows. Repertoire TCRs were checked for matches against a reference library of SARS-CoV-2-specific TCRs that had been generated using the MIRA antigen-specificity platform. Breadth was defined as the fraction of unique TCRs that were SARS-CoV-2-associated, and depth was defined as the fraction of total T cells that were SARS-CoV-2-associated. Each spike-specific TCR was assigned to its reactive spike region and to a CD4 or CD8 class using the MIRA data. Log10-transformed breadth and depth values were compared by one-way ANOVA with Sidak's multiple comparisons tests. TCRdb re-hosts the immuneACCESS table, in-frame sequences only. Its copies lack some clones; in the studies checked, an unresolved V gene accounts for under half of them, and the cause for the rest is not known. That table supplies the V and J calls and clone size; D and trimming were determined from the DNA. The sample table lists approximately 80,000 clones, approximately 83% of them with a count of one. 10% of the sample goes to the ten largest clones.

Relative to germline, V is 1 base shorter and J is 1 base shorter, with 16 bases between their ends. From the germline V gene (reference sequence), CDR1 is LGHDT and CDR2 is YNNKEL. From the cysteine up to the phenylalanine, the CDR3 has a length of 17 residues. Just the 51-base CDR3 DNA is kept, in frame starting at base 1. Comment on this clone: Its target antigen remains unknown. No much larger clone is present one base from it, and per-base qualities are unavailable.

Sample time point, as interpreted from the label and publication: about 28 days (+/-7) after the second vaccine dose. Because spike-specific TCR depth and breadth did not differ between the two schedules, AZD1222 recipients who got a second dose at roughly 4 weeks were pooled with those who got a second dose at roughly 12 weeks. Vaccinee samples came from UK trials COV001 and COV002, including a single-blind randomized controlled phase 2/3 trial of AZD1222 (ChAdOx1 nCoV-19) in healthy adults. For TCRbeta chain sequencing, PBMC samples from trial participants were taken at day 0 and at day 28 after the second dose.

Here the chain combines TRBV3-1 (or the pseudogene TRBV3-2) and TRBJ2-5, with no D gene named confidently. This receptor was obtained from an adult who received the AZD1222 COVID-19 vaccine. The sequences come from peripheral blood, collected 28 days after the second AZD1222 dose. The CDR3 has the sequence CASSQAGSGLLQETQYF. In nucleotide form, the sequence is TGTGCCAGCAGCCAAGCAGGCAGTGGTCTTCTCCAAGAGACCCAGTACTTC.